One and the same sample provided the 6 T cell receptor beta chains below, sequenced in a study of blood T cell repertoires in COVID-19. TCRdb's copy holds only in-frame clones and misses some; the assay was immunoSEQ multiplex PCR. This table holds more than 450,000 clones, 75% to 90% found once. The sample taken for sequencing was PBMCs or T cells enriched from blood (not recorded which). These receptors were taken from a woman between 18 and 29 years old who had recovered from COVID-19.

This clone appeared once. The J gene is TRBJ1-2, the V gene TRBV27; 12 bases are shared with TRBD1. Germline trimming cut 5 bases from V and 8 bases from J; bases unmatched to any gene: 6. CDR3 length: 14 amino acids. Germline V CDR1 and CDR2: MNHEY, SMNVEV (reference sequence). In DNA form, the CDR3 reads TGTGCCAGCAGTCCAGGGACAGGGGGCGGCGGCTACACCTTC. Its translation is CASSPGTGGGGYTF.

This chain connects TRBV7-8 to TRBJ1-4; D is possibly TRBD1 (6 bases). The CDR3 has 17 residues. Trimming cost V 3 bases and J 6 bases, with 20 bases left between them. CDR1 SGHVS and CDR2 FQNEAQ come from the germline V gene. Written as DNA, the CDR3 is TGTGCCAGCAGCTTGGGTACAGGGTTAACGGTTGATGAAAAACTGTTTTTT. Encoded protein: CASSLGTGLTVDEKLFF. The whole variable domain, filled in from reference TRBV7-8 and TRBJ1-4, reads GAGVSQSPRYKVAKRGQDVALRCDPISGHVSLFWYQQALGQGPEFLTYFQNEAQLDKSGLPSDRFFAERPEGSVSTLKIQRTQQEDSAVYLCASSLGTGLTVDEKLFFGSGTQLSVL.

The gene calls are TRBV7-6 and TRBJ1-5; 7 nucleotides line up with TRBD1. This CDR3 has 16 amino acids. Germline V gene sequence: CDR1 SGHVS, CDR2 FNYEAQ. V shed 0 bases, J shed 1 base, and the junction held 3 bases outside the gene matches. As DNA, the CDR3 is TGTGCCAGCAGCTTAGCCCCCAGGGGGAGCAATCAGCCCCAGCATTTT. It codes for CASSLAPRGSNQPQHF.

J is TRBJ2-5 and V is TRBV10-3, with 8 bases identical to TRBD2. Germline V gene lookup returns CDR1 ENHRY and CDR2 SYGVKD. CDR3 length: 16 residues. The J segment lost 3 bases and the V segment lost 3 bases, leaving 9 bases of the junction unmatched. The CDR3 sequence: CAISDPLGRGEETQYF. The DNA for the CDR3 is TGTGCCATCAGTGACCCCCTCGGGCGGGGGGAAGAGACCCAGTACTTC.

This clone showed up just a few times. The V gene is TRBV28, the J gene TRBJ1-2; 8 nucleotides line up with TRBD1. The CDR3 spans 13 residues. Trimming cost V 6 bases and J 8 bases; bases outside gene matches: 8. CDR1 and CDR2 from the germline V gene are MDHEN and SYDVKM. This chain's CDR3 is CASRTTGGRGYTF. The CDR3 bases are TGTGCCAGCAGGACAACAGGGGGTCGGGGCTACACCTTC.

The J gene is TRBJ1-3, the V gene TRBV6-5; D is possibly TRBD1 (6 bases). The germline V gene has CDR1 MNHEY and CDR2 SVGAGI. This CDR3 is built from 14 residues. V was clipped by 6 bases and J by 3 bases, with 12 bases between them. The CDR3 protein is CASSSNRVGNTIYF. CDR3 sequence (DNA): TGTGCCAGCAGCTCCAACAGGGTTGGAAACACCATATATTTT.